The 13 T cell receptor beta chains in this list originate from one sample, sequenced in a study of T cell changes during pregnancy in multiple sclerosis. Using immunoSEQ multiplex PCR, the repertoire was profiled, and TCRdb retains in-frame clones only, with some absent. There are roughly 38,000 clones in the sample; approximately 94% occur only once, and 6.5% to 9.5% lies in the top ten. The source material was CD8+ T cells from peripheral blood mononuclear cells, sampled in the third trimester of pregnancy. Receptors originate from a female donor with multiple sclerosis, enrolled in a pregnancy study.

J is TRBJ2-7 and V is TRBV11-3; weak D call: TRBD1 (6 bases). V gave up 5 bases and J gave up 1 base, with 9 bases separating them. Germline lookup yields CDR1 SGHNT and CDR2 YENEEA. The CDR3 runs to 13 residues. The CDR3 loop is CASSPGDSYEQYF. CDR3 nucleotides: TGTGCCAGCAGCCCAGGGGATTCCTACGAGCAGTACTTC.

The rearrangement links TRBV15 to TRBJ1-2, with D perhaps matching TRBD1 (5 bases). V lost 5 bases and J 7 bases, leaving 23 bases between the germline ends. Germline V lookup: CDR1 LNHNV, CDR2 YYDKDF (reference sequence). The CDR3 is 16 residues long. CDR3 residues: CATSGRRGTRRGGYTF. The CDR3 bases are TGTGCCACCAGCGGGAGACGCGGCACAAGGAGGGGTGGCTACACCTTC.

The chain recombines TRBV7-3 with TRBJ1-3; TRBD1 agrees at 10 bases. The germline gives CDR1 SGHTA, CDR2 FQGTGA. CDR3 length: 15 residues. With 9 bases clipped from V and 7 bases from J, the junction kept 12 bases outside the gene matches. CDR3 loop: CARKTGTGVCNTIYF. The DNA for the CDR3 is TGTGCCAGGAAAACCGGGACAGGGGTATGTAACACCATATATTTT.

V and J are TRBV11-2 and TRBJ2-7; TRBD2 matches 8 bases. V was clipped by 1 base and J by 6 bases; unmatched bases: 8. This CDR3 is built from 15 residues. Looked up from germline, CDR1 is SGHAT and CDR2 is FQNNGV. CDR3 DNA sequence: TGTGCCAGCAGCTTAGTCGGTAGCGGGATGGGCGAGCAGTACTTC. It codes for CASSLVGSGMGEQYF.

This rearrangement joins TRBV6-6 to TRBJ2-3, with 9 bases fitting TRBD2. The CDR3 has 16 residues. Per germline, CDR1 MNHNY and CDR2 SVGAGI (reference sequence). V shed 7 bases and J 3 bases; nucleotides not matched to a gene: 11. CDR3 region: CASNPLATSGTDTQYF. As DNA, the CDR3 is TGTGCCAGCAACCCCTTGGCGACTAGCGGTACAGATACGCAGTATTTT.

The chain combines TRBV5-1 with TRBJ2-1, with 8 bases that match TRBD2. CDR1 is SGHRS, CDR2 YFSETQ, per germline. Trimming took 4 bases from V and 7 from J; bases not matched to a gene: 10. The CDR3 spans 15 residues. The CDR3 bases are TGCGCCAGCAGCCCGAGCGGACTAGCAGTAAATGAGCAGTTCTTC. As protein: CASSPSGLAVNEQFF.

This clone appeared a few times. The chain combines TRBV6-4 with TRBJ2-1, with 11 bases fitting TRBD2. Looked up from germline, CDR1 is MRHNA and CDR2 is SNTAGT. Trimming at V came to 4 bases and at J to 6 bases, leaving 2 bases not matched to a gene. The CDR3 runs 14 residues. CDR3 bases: TGTGCCAGCAGTGCAACTAGCGGGAGCAATGAGCAGTTCTTC. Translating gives CASSATSGSNEQFF.

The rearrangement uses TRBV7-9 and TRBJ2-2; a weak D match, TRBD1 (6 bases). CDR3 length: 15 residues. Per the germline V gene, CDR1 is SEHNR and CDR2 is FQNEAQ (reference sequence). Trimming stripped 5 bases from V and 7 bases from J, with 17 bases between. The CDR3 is CASSILIQGFGELFF. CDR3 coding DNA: TGTGCCAGCAGCATACTTATACAGGGTTTCGGGGAGCTGTTTTTT.

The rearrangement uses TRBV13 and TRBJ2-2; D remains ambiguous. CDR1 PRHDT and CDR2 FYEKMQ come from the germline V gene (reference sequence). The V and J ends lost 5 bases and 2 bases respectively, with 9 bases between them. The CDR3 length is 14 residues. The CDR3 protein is CASSPLSNTGELFF. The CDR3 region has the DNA TGTGCCAGCAGCCCCCTAAGTAACACCGGGGAGCTGTTTTTT.

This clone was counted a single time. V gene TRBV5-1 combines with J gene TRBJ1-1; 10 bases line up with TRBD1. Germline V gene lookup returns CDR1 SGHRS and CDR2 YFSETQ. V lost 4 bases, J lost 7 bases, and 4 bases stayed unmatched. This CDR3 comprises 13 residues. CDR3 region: CASSMGQGSEAFF. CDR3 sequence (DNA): TGCGCCAGCAGCATGGGACAGGGGAGTGAAGCTTTCTTT.

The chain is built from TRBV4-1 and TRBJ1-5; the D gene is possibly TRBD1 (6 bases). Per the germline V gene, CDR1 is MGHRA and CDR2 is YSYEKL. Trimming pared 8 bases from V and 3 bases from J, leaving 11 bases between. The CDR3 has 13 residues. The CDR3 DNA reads TGCGCCAGCTCAACAGGGATCAATCAGCCCCAGCATTTT. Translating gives CASSTGINQPQHF.

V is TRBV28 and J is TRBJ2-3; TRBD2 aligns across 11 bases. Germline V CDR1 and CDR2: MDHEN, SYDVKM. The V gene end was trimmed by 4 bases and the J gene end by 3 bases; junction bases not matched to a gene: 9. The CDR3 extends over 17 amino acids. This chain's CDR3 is CASSSLLLAGGTDTQYF. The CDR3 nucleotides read TGTGCCAGCAGTTCCCTACTCCTAGCGGGAGGAACAGATACGCAGTATTTT.

The chain's CDR3 is CATSRVSYEQYF. The CDR3 nucleotides read TGTGCCACCAGCAGGGTCTCCTACGAGCAGTACTTC. The V and J genes are TRBV2 and TRBJ2-7, with D possibly being TRBD1 (5 bases). There are 12 residues in the CDR3. Trimming cost V 10 bases and J 0 bases, with 10 bases left between them. Germline CDR1 and CDR2: SNHLY and FYNNEI. Using reference TRBV2 and TRBJ2-7 for the parts outside the CDR3, the full variable domain is EPEVTQTPSHQVTQMGQEVILRCVPISNHLYFYWYRQILGQKVEFLVSFYNNEISEKSEIFDDQFSVERPDGSNFTLKIRSTKLEDSAMYFCATSRVSYEQYFGPGTRLTVT.